This is a list of T cell receptor beta chains from one sample in a study of shared clonotypes between healthy human individuals. Clones were read by immunoSEQ multiplex PCR, and TCRdb kept only the in-frame ones, dropping some. The sample lists fewer than 150,000 clones; around two thirds were seen once. Sequencing was done on a sample of memory CD8+ T cells sorted from blood. The receptors originated from a woman aged 25 to 45 in good health. Each CDR3 is given with its conserved first and last residue. D genes are given only for firm matches. Clone size, where shown, is once, few, many, or a class for clones that have expanded.

J: TRBJ2-7
size: NA
D: NA
length: 15
V: TRBV6-4
DNA: TGTGCCAGCAGTGACCCCAAACACCCAAACTACGAGCAGTACTTC
CDR3: CASSDPKHPNYEQYF

J: TRBJ2-5
size: NA
D: TRBD1
length: 15
V: TRBV5-6
DNA: TGTGCCAGCAGCTTGTCTGGGACAGGCCAAGAGACCCAGTACTTC
CDR3: CASSLSGTGQETQYF

J: TRBJ2-7
size: few
D: NA
length: 20
V: TRBV29-1
DNA: TGCAGCGGAGGGGGGGGATTCTTAATAAAGTTCGACTTGGGTACCTACGAGCAGTACTTC
CDR3: CSGGGGFLIKFDLGTYEQYF

J: TRBJ2-5
size: NA
D: NA
length: 13
V: TRBV7-9
DNA: TGTGCCAGCAGTACAATCGTACAAGAGACCCAGTACTTC
CDR3: CASSTIVQETQYF

J: TRBJ1-3
size: NA
D: TRBD1
length: 17
V: TRBV18
DNA: TGTGCCAGCTCACGGACAGGGGGCTTGATCTCTGGAAACACCATATATTTT
CDR3: CASSRTGGLISGNTIYF

J: TRBJ2-1
size: NA
D: NA
length: 15
V: TRBV6-4
DNA: TGTGCCAGCAGTGAAAAGGAGAGCTCCTACAATGAGCAGTTCTTC
CDR3: CASSEKESSYNEQFF

J: TRBJ2-7
size: NA
D: NA
length: 10
V: TRBV27
DNA: TGTGCCAGCGGCCCCTACGAGCAGTACTTC
CDR3: CASGPYEQYF

J: TRBJ2-3
size: NA
D: TRBD2
length: 16
V: TRBV6-4
DNA: TGTGCCAGCAGCCAACTAGCGGGAGGGCCTGCAGATACGCAGTATTTT
CDR3: CASSQLAGGPADTQYF

J: TRBJ2-7
size: few
D: NA
length: 14
V: TRBV19
DNA: TGTGCCAGTAGTATTGAGGGAGACTCCTACGAGCAGTACTTC
CDR3: CASSIEGDSYEQYF

J: TRBJ1-3
size: NA
D: NA
length: 14
V: TRBV6-6
DNA: TGTGCCAGCAACCGACGGGGCTCTGGAAACACCATATATTTT
CDR3: CASNRRGSGNTIYF

J: TRBJ1-1
size: few
D: NA
length: 14
V: TRBV7-8
DNA: TGTGCCAGCACCCTCGGTTCTTCTCACACTGAAGCTTTCTTT
CDR3: CASTLGSSHTEAFF

J: TRBJ2-7
size: NA
D: TRBD1
length: 18
V: TRBV27
DNA: TGTGCCAGCAGTCCGCGCAGGACAGGGGGCGTTGGAGTGAACGAGCAGTACTTC
CDR3: CASSPRRTGGVGVNEQYF

J: TRBJ1-1
size: few
D: TRBD1
length: 14
V: TRBV19
DNA: TGTGCCAGTAGTGTGGACAGGGGCGGCACTGAAGCTTTCTTT
CDR3: CASSVDRGGTEAFF

J: TRBJ2-7
size: NA
D: TRBD2
length: 13
V: TRBV29-1
DNA: TGCAGCCCACGGACTAGCGGACACTACGAGCAGTACTTC
CDR3: CSPRTSGHYEQYF

J: TRBJ2-3
size: many
D: NA
length: 17
V: TRBV7-6
DNA: TGTGCCAGCAGCCCCCACCCCTCGGGGGAGAGCACAGATACGCAGTATTTT
CDR3: CASSPHPSGESTDTQYF

J: TRBJ2-2
size: many
D: NA
length: 13
V: TRBV6-1
DNA: TGTGCCAGCACCCAGGGTGATACCGGGGAGCTGTTTTTT
CDR3: CASTQGDTGELFF

J: TRBJ1-2
size: many
D: NA
length: 16
V: TRBV4-2
DNA: TGTGCCAGCAGCAACCGTTTGGGACTCCCAATGGATGGCTACACCTTC
CDR3: CASSNRLGLPMDGYTF

J: TRBJ1-1
size: many
D: TRBD1
length: 14
V: TRBV28
DNA: TGTGCCAGCAGTTTATCCCCAGGGGGCACTGAAGCTTTCTTT
CDR3: CASSLSPGGTEAFF

J: TRBJ2-7
size: NA
D: TRBD2
length: 15
V: TRBV6-5
DNA: TGTGCCAGCAGCCGCGAGGCTAGCGGGAGCTACGAGCAGTACTTC
CDR3: CASSREASGSYEQYF

J: TRBJ2-2
size: NA
D: NA
length: 12
V: TRBV6-6
DNA: TGTGCCAGCAGGACGGGCACCGGGGAGCTGTTTTTT
CDR3: CASRTGTGELFF

J: TRBJ1-2
size: few
D: NA
length: 13
V: TRBV14
DNA: TGTGCCAGCAGCCAAGTGGGGGACTATGGCTACACCTTC
CDR3: CASSQVGDYGYTF

J: TRBJ2-3
size: NA
D: NA
length: 16
V: TRBV7-9
DNA: TGTGCCAGCAGCTTAGATAAGGAGGGGCCGACAGATACGCAGTATTTT
CDR3: CASSLDKEGPTDTQYF

J: TRBJ2-7
size: NA
D: NA
length: 15
V: TRBV4-1
DNA: TGCGCCAGCAGCCAAGATTCTACTGGAATATACGAGCAGTACTTC
CDR3: CASSQDSTGIYEQYF

J: TRBJ2-5
size: NA
D: NA
length: 13
V: TRBV6-5
DNA: TGTGCCAGCAGTTATCTCGGTGGGGAGACCCAGTACTTC
CDR3: CASSYLGGETQYF

J: TRBJ2-7
size: NA
D: TRBD2
length: 15
V: TRBV9
DNA: TGTGCCAGCAGCGTAACCCCAGCGGGAACCTACGAGCAGTACTTC
CDR3: CASSVTPAGTYEQYF

J: TRBJ1-1
size: NA
D: NA
length: 12
V: TRBV25-1
DNA: TGTGCCAGCAGTGAATTGGGCACTGAAGCTTTCTTT
CDR3: CASSELGTEAFF

J: TRBJ1-2
size: NA
D: NA
length: 15
V: TRBV29-1
DNA: TGCAGCGTTGAAGAGAATGTGGGGGGGCACGGTGGCTACACCTTC
CDR3: CSVEENVGGHGGYTF

J: TRBJ2-7
size: NA
D: TRBD2
length: 13
V: TRBV29-1
DNA: TGCAGCGTGGCCGGGACTAGTTCCCACGAGCAGTACTTC
CDR3: CSVAGTSSHEQYF

J: TRBJ2-1
size: once
D: TRBD2
length: 15
V: TRBV7-9
DNA: TGTGCCAGCAGCTTAGGAACTAGCGGGAGCGATGAGCAGTTCTTC
CDR3: CASSLGTSGSDEQFF

J: TRBJ2-1
size: few
D: TRBD1
length: 13
V: TRBV13
DNA: TGTGCCAGCAGCGACAGGGGCCCGGATGAGCAGTTCTTC
CDR3: CASSDRGPDEQFF

J: TRBJ1-5
size: NA
D: NA
length: 13
V: TRBV6-1
DNA: TGTGCCACTACGGACAGATTCAATCAGCCCCAGCATTTT
CDR3: CATTDRFNQPQHF

J: TRBJ2-5
size: once
D: TRBD2
length: 17
V: TRBV7-9
DNA: TGTGCCAGCAGCTTAGCGAGGCCTAGCGGGTACCAAGAGACCCAGTACTTC
CDR3: CASSLARPSGYQETQYF

J: TRBJ2-7
size: few
D: TRBD2
length: 15
V: TRBV6-6
DNA: TGTGCCAGCAGTCATAGGGGTGCGGGGGCCTACGAGCAGTACTTC
CDR3: CASSHRGAGAYEQYF

J: TRBJ2-7
size: NA
D: TRBD1
length: 16
V: TRBV4-1
DNA: TGCGCCAGCAGCCAAGGAGGGACAGGACCGTCCTACGAGCAGTACTTC
CDR3: CASSQGGTGPSYEQYF

J: TRBJ1-3
size: many
D: NA
length: 17
V: TRBV2
DNA: TGTGCCAGCAGTGAACGTGGTCTTGGGATCTCTGGAAACACCATATATTTT
CDR3: CASSERGLGISGNTIYF

J: TRBJ2-3
size: NA
D: NA
length: 13
V: TRBV7-9
DNA: TGTGCCAGCAGCTACCAGGGTGCAGATACGCAGTATTTT
CDR3: CASSYQGADTQYF

J: TRBJ2-3
size: once
D: NA
length: 10
V: TRBV20-1
DNA: TGCAGTGCTACCGGAGATACGCAGTATTTT
CDR3: CSATGDTQYF

J: TRBJ1-1
size: NA
D: TRBD1
length: 12
V: TRBV6-6
DNA: TGTGCCAGCAGCTCCAGGGGGACTGAAGCTTTCTTT
CDR3: CASSSRGTEAFF

J: TRBJ2-7
size: NA
D: TRBD1
length: 15
V: TRBV6-6
DNA: TGTGCCAGCAGTTACGCAGCACAGGGGTCCTACGAGCAGTACTTC
CDR3: CASSYAAQGSYEQYF

J: TRBJ1-4
size: NA
D: NA
length: 14
V: TRBV29-1
DNA: TGCAGCGTTCTCATCCGGGCCCACAATGAAAAACTGTTTTTT
CDR3: CSVLIRAHNEKLFF

J: TRBJ1-2
size: NA
D: NA
length: 15
V: TRBV19
DNA: TGTGCCACAATGGCGGAGGTACGGGATAACTATGGCTACACCTTC
CDR3: CATMAEVRDNYGYTF

J: TRBJ2-3
size: many
D: NA
length: 16
V: TRBV2
DNA: TGTGCCAGCAGCAATTCACTGCGCGGCCGCACAGATACGCAGTATTTT
CDR3: CASSNSLRGRTDTQYF

J: TRBJ2-7
size: few
D: TRBD1
length: 11
V: TRBV2
DNA: TGTGCCAAGGACAGGGGATACGAGCAGTACTTC
CDR3: CAKDRGYEQYF

J: TRBJ1-3
size: few
D: NA
length: 14
V: TRBV30
DNA: TGTGCCTGGACTCAGGGAGTCTCTGGAAACACCATATATTTT
CDR3: CAWTQGVSGNTIYF

J: TRBJ2-3
size: NA
D: NA
length: 13
V: TRBV9
DNA: TGTGCCAGCAGCGAATATTACACAGATACGCAGTATTTT
CDR3: CASSEYYTDTQYF

J: TRBJ2-1
size: NA
D: TRBD2
length: 16
V: TRBV7-6
DNA: TGTGCCAGCAGCTCTCGACTAGCGGACCCTTACAATGAGCAGTTCTTC
CDR3: CASSSRLADPYNEQFF

J: TRBJ1-5
size: NA
D: NA
length: 15
V: TRBV6-1
DNA: TGTGCCAGCAGTGAAGTCTGGGGGAGCAATCAGCCCCAGCATTTT
CDR3: CASSEVWGSNQPQHF

J: TRBJ2-1
size: NA
D: NA
length: 14
V: TRBV6-6
DNA: TGTGCCAGCATGGCAGGGGAGGAACACAATGAGCAGTTCTTC
CDR3: CASMAGEEHNEQFF

J: TRBJ2-7
size: NA
D: NA
length: 13
V: TRBV25-1
DNA: TGTGCCAGCAGTGAAAGGGGTGTGAACGAGCAGTACTTC
CDR3: CASSERGVNEQYF

J: TRBJ2-2
size: NA
D: NA
length: 16
V: TRBV19
DNA: TGTGCCAGTAGTATCGGGTGGCGGGACAACACCGGGGAGCTGTTTTTT
CDR3: CASSIGWRDNTGELFF

J: TRBJ1-2
size: few
D: NA
length: 14
V: TRBV9
DNA: TGTGCCAGCAACCTAGCGGGGTCCGGGCATGGCTACACCTTC
CDR3: CASNLAGSGHGYTF

J: TRBJ2-1
size: NA
D: NA
length: 11
V: TRBV5-4
DNA: TGTGCCAGCAGCTTGTTGAATGAGCAGTTCTTC
CDR3: CASSLLNEQFF

J: TRBJ2-3
size: once
D: TRBD2
length: 15
V: TRBV6-1
DNA: TGTGCCAGCAGTGGAACTAGCGGGAGGCCGGATACGCAGTATTTT
CDR3: CASSGTSGRPDTQYF

J: TRBJ1-1
size: NA
D: NA
length: 15
V: TRBV7-9
DNA: TGTGCCAGCAGTCAACCACACCGTCTGAACACTGAAGCTTTCTTT
CDR3: CASSQPHRLNTEAFF

J: TRBJ1-2
size: NA
D: TRBD1
length: 17
V: TRBV5-4
DNA: TGTGCCAGCAGCTTGCGTTTCGGACAGGAGGATAACTATGGCTACACCTTC
CDR3: CASSLRFGQEDNYGYTF